Each of the 13 T cell receptor beta chains below was sequenced from the same sample in a study of beta chain features in type 1 diabetes. General study findings and limits: Type 1 diabetes patients had TCRB CDR3s that were shorter (moderately but significantly so) in all four CD4+ subsets.

These receptors' antigens are unknown. Investigators reverse transcribed all isolated RNA, so they sequenced expressed TCRB transcripts. Sequencing used immunoSEQ multiplex PCR; TCRdb keeps in-frame clones, though not all of them. The sample holds roughly 400,000 clones, 8.5% to 10% seen once. What was sequenced was central memory CD4+ T cells from blood. Receptor source: a man between 25 and 39 years old with type 1 diabetes.

The V and J genes are TRBV7-8 and TRBJ1-2; D gene unclear. Per the germline V gene, CDR1 is SGHVS and CDR2 is FQNEAQ. The CDR3 extends over 12 amino acids. V was shortened by 3 bases and J by 4 bases, with 6 bases between the two germline ends. CDR3 sequence reads: CASSFEGYGYTF. CDR3 in DNA: TGTGCCAGCAGCTTCGAAGGCTATGGCTACACCTTC.

This chain uses TRBV30 with TRBJ2-7; 10 nucleotides align to TRBD1. Trimming took 2 bases from V and 3 from J; bases not matched to a gene: 10. CDR1 and CDR2 (germline): GTSNPN, SVGIG (reference sequence). The CDR3 length is 16 residues. CDR3 DNA: TGTGCCTGGAGTCTCAGCCGGGGACAGGGGTACTACGAGCAGTACTTC. It translates to CAWSLSRGQGYYEQYF.

This sequence joins TRBV5-4 and TRBJ1-2; no firm D call. The V gene lost 4 bases and the J gene lost 5 bases, with 9 bases spanning the gap. From germline, CDR1 is SGHNT and CDR2 YYREEE (reference sequence). The CDR3 runs to 12 residues. CDR3 loop: CASSGTQYGYTF. The DNA for the CDR3 is TGTGCCAGCAGCGGAACTCAGTATGGCTACACCTTC. The full variable domain, its missing parts supplied by reference TRBV5-4 and TRBJ1-2, is ETGVTQSPTHLIKTRGQQVTLRCSSQSGHNTVSWYQQALGQGPQFIFQYYREEENGRGNFPPRFSGLQFPNYSSELNVNALELDDSALYLCASSGTQYGYTFGSGTRLTVV.

J is TRBJ1-2 and V is TRBV15; TRBD1 is a possible D gene (6 bases). This CDR3 spans 16 amino acids. V was trimmed by 2 bases and J by 4 bases, leaving 17 bases between them. Germline CDR1 and CDR2: LNHNV and YYDKDF (reference sequence). This CDR3 is CATSRSPSAGVYGYTF. The CDR3 DNA sequence: TGTGCCACCAGCAGATCCCCCTCGGCAGGGGTCTATGGCTACACCTTC.

V gene TRBV28 combines with J gene TRBJ2-1; TRBD2 aligns across 14 bases. V was pared by 3 bases and J by 6 bases, with 4 bases of the junction left unmatched. This CDR3 comprises 16 residues. The germline gives CDR1 MDHEN, CDR2 SYDVKM. The CDR3 reads CASSFQTSGRANEQFF. The CDR3 nucleotides read TGTGCCAGCAGTTTCCAGACTAGCGGGAGGGCCAATGAGCAGTTCTTC.

This clone has more than one count but fewer than ten. The rearrangement links TRBV11-2 to TRBJ2-5, with 7 positions matching TRBD1. The ends lost 6 bases at V and 4 bases at J; junction bases unmatched: 14. This CDR3 has 16 residues. CDR1 is SGHAT and CDR2 is FQNNGV in the germline V gene. The CDR3 sequence is CASSRGAGGFAETQYF. The CDR3 nucleotides read TGTGCCAGCAGTCGTGGGGCAGGGGGTTTTGCAGAGACCCAGTACTTC.

V and J are TRBV6-6 and TRBJ2-5; D perhaps matches TRBD1 (6 bases). The CDR3 length is 15 residues. CDR1 is MNHNY and CDR2 is SVGAGI in the germline V gene (reference sequence). Deletions cut 5 bases from V and 5 bases from J, with 18 bases between. The CDR3 DNA follows: TGTGCCAGCAGTCAACAACAGGGATTGGGGGAGACCCAGTACTTC. It specifies CASSQQQGLGETQYF.

This chain connects TRBV2 to TRBJ2-5; D perhaps matches TRBD1 (6 bases). The J call may be wrong; the DNA end is better matched by TRBJ2-7. The CDR3 spans 14 residues. The germline gives CDR1 SNHLY, CDR2 FYNNEI. The CDR3 sequence: CASSMDRGPYEQYF. The DNA for the CDR3 is TGTGCCAGCAGTATGGACAGAGGACCGTACGAGCAGTACTTC.

This clone was picked up a small number of times. The chain uses TRBV23-1 and TRBJ1-3; D remains ambiguous. TRBV23-1 is treated as an ORF (open reading frame) with a function not yet certain. The V end lost 0 bases, the J end lost 0 bases, and 9 bases lay between the germline ends. The CDR3 spans 16 residues. As DNA, the CDR3 is TGCGCCAGCAGTCAATCTCTACGAGTCTCTGGAAACACCATATATTTT. This encodes CASSQSLRVSGNTIYF.

Concerning this clone: A junction end diverges from the germline sequence, so it may reflect a read error. The V call is TRBV10-3, the J call TRBJ1-5; no clear D gene. Per the germline V gene, CDR1 is ENHRY and CDR2 is SYGVKD. The CDR3 length is 12 residues. The CDR3 is CASSAPNQPQHF. Here the CDR3 DNA reads TGTGCCAGCAGTGCCCCTAATCAGCCCCAGCATTTT.

In this sample, this clone turned up a few times. The gene calls are TRBV10-3 and TRBJ1-1, with 8 bases identical to TRBD1. V shed 8 bases, J shed 2 bases, and the junction held 4 bases outside the gene matches. The CDR3 consists of 13 residues. CDR1 and CDR2 (germline): ENHRY, SYGVKD. The CDR3 protein is CAIDRGFNTEAFF. The DNA of the CDR3 is TGTGCCATCGACAGGGGCTTTAACACTGAAGCTTTCTTT.

In its sample, this clone is medium-sized. Here the CDR3 DNA reads TGCGCCAGCAGCTTGTGGGCGGGAGACAATGAGCAGTTCTTC. This gives the protein CASSLWAGDNEQFF. The chain recombines TRBV5-1 with TRBJ2-1, with 7 bases that match TRBD2. This CDR3 has 14 amino acids. V shed 1 base, J shed 5 bases, and the junction held 3 bases outside the gene matches. Germline CDR1 and CDR2: SGHRS and YFSETQ.

This clone was observed a handful of times. The rearrangement links TRBV11-3 to TRBJ1-2, with 7 bases identical to TRBD1. The CDR3 covers 13 residues. Per the germline V gene, CDR1 is SGHNT and CDR2 is YENEEA. The J segment lost 8 bases and the V segment lost 0 bases, leaving 3 bases of the junction unmatched. CDR3 DNA sequence: TGTGCCAGCAGCTTAGAGGGACAGACCGGCTACACCTTC. Amino acid sequence: CASSLEGQTGYTF.